The clone carrying this T cell receptor (beta chain) came up a few times. This entry belongs to a study of blood T cell repertoires in COVID-19. Across the whole study: Sites across the United States, Italy and Spain contributed samples from acute and convalescent COVID-19.

Per the original data handling: Nucleated cell counts were estimated from reference gene primer amplification. Repertoires were generated with immunoSEQ multiplex PCR, while TCRdb's copy carries only in-frame clones and drops some. The V and J calls and clone size were taken over from that table, and D and trimming were inferred from the DNA. The sample carries 200,000 to 250,000 clones, 75% to 85% recorded once. Seattle's cohort entered during active infection and was followed longitudinally. The CDR3 runs to 15 residues. Germline CDR1 SEHNR, CDR2 FQNEAQ (reference sequence). V shed 3 bases and J shed 9 bases, with 18 bases lying between them.

The chain recombines TRBV7-9 with TRBJ2-1; possible D gene TRBD2, 6 bases. Sequenced sample: peripheral blood. This sequence originates from a young woman with COVID-19, enrolled during active disease. The CDR3 DNA is TGTGCCAGCAGCTTGGTTAGCGGAGGGGAAGGTGAGCAGTTCTTC. Protein: CASSLVSGGEGEQFF.